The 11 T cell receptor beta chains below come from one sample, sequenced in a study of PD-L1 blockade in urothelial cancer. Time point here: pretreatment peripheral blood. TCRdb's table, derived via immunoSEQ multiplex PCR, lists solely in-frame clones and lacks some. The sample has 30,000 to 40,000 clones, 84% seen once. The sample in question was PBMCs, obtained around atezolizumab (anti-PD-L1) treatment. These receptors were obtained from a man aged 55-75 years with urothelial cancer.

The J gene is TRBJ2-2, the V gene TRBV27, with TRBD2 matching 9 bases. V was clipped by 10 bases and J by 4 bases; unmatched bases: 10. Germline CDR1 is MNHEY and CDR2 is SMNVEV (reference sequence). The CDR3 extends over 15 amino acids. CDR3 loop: CATQGASGVTGELFF. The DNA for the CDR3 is TGTGCCACCCAAGGGGCTAGCGGGGTCACCGGGGAGCTGTTTTTT.

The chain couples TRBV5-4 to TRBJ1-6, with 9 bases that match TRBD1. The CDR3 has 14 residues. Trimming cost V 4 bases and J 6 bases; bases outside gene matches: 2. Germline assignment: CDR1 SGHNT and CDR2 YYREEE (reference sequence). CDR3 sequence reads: CASSVDRGNSPLHF. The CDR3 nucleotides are TGTGCCAGCAGCGTGGACAGGGGTAATTCACCCCTCCACTTT.

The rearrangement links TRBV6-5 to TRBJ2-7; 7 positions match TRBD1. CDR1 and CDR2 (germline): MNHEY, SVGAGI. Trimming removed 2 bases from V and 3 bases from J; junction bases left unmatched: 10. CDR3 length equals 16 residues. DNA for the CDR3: TGTGCCAGCAGTTACCTAACCGGGACAGTCCTCTACGAGCAGTACTTC. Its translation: CASSYLTGTVLYEQYF.

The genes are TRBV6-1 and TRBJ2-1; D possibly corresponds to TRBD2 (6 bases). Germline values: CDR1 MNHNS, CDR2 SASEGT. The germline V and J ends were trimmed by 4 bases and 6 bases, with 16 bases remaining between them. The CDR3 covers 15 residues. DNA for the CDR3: TGTGCCAGCAGTGGAATAATGGCGGGGCCCAATGAGCAGTTCTTC. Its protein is CASSGIMAGPNEQFF.

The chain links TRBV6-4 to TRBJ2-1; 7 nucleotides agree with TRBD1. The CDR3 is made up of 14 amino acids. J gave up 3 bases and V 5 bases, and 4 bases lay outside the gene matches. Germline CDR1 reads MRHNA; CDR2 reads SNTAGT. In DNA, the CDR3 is TGTGCCAGCAGTCGGGACAGATTCTACAATGAGCAGTTCTTC. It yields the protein CASSRDRFYNEQFF.

The CDR3 spells CASSLGQGVYEQFF. DNA of the CDR3: TGCGCCAGCAGCTTGGGGCAGGGTGTCTATGAGCAGTTCTTC. The gene calls are TRBV5-1 and TRBJ2-1; D is perhaps TRBD1 (5 bases). CDR1 and CDR2 (germline): SGHRS, YFSETQ. Trimming took off 0 bases at V and 8 bases at J, with 12 bases between the two ends. This CDR3 spans 14 amino acids.

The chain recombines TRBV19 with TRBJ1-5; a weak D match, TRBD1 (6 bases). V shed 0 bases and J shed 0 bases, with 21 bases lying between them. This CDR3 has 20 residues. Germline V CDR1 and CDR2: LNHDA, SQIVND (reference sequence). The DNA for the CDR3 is TGTGCCAGTAGTATAGATCCTACCATTTTCAGGACAGATAGCAATCAGCCCCAGCATTTT. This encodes CASSIDPTIFRTDSNQPQHF. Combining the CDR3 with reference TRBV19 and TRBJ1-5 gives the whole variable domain DGGITQSPKYLFRKEGQNVTLSCEQNLNHDAMYWYRQDPGQGLRLIYYSQIVNDFQKGDIAEGYSVSREKKESFPLTVTSAQKNPTAFYLCASSIDPTIFRTDSNQPQHFGDGTRLSIL.

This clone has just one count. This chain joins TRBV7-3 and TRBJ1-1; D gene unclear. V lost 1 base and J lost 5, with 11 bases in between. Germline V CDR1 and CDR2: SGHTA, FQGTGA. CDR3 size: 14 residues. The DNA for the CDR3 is TGTGCCAGCAGCTTAATTTCAGGCAGTACTGAAGCTTTCTTT. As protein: CASSLISGSTEAFF.

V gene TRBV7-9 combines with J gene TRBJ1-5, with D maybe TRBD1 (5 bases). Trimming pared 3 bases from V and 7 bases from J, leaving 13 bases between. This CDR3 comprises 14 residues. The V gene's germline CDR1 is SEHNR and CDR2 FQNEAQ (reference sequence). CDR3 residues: CASSFSERGQPQHF. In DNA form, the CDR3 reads TGTGCCAGCAGCTTCTCAGAAAGGGGACAGCCCCAGCATTTT.

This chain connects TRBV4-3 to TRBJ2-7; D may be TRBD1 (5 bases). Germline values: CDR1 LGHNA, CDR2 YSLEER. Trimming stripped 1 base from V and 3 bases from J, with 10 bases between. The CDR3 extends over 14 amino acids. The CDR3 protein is CASSQGVQGYEQYF. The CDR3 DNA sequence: TGCGCCAGCAGCCAAGGGGTCCAGGGCTACGAGCAGTACTTC.

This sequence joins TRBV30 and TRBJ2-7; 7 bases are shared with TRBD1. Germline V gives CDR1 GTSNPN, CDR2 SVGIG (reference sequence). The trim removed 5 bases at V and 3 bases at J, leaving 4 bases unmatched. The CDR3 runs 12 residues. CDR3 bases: TGTGCCTGGTCGACAGGGAGCTACGAGCAGTACTTC. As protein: CAWSTGSYEQYF.